The following is a T cell receptor (beta chain) sequence with its context. Its antigen is unknown. The sample holds no much larger clone one base away, and base qualities are not on file. The sample is drawn from a study of blood T cell repertoires in COVID-19 (dated by TCRdb to about 2020). The study in broad terms: The collaborator samples originated in the United States, Italy and Spain and spanned the acute and convalescent phases of COVID-19. The prospective study material was composed of cDNA or gDNA derived from T cells, B-cell-depleted T cells, or PBMCs. A de-identified subject ID, COVID-19 status, age in years and sex were almost always included in the sample metadata. The samples were drawn from two sources: the first 160 participants of the ongoing ImmuneRACE study, and fewer than 1,500 subjects contributed by 6 global collaborators. Deeply sampled blood TCRbeta repertoires from subjects exposed to, actively infected with, or recovered from COVID-19 were included in the dataset. A freely available public database, intended as a resource for researchers studying the immune response to SARS-CoV-2, is where the repertoires were released. Where available, HLA class I and class II types were obtained from metadata supplied by the sample provider rather than from assay-based typing.

TCRbeta CDR3 regions were amplified from genomic DNA by means of the immunoSEQ Assay, a bias-controlled multiplex PCR. The authors processed their data as follows. The number of nucleated cells in each sample was estimated by amplification of reference gene primers within the assay. To quantify the absolute abundance of each unique TCRbeta CDR3 rearrangement, sequence reads were collapsed and filtered. Productive Simpson clonality was computed per sample as the square root of Simpson's diversity index over productive rearrangements. TCRdb holds this immuneACCESS table with in-frame rearrangements only. Some clones are missing; in checked studies, unresolved V genes explain under half, and the rest has no known cause. D and trimming come from the DNA, and the V and J calls and clone size come from that table. In all, the sample holds 120,000 or so clones, and around four fifths of those were seen once. The leading ten clones occupy around 25% of the sample.

At the junction V is shortened by 2 bases and J by 3 bases, with 10 bases in between. Taken from the germline V gene, the CDR1 and CDR2 loops are MNHEY and SVGAGI. The CDR3 measures 15 amino acids from cysteine to phenylalanine. Just the 45-base CDR3 DNA is kept, in frame starting at base 1. Each collaborating institution followed its own protocols to collect whole blood in K2EDTA tubes. For TCRbeta analysis, collaborator samples were shipped as frozen whole blood, as isolated PBMCs, or as DNA extracted from either sample type. The study at large found these results: The quantity of clinical and demographic metadata differed by source and by participant and was supplied without curation.

The rearrangement combines TRBV6-5 with TRBJ2-2; TRBD2 is a possible D gene, resting on 7 matching bases. This receptor was obtained from a human donor in a cohort sampled during active COVID-19. Sequencing input: peripheral blood. The bases read TGTGCCAGCAGTTACGCGGGGGCGCACACCGGGGAGCTGTTTTTT. Translated, this is CASSYAGAHTGELFF.